This T cell receptor (beta chain) emerged from a study of blood T cells in healthy people across ages. Next came a second PCR, run for roughly 6 to 11 cycles, which used a sample-barcoded 5' primer along with a J-beta primer mix. TCRdb reprocessed the 5' RACE reads with MiXCR, giving one entry per CDR3 protein. The data show around 1,000,000 distinct CDR3 sequences, around 25% seen once. The CDR3 length is 15 residues. V lost 0 bases to trimming and J lost 6 bases, with 14 bases between them. Germline values: CDR1 SGHDN, CDR2 FVKESK. The sample also formed part of further work on T cells of mothers and their children.

This sequence originates from a girl aged 2 to 9 in good health. Sequenced input: blood. The V and J genes are TRBV14 and TRBJ1-2, with D possibly matching TRBD1 (6 bases). This CDR3 reads CASSQDSGHIDGYTF. The CDR3 DNA reads as TGTGCCAGCAGCCAAGACTCGGGACACATTGATGGCTACACCTTC.